The entry below describes one T cell receptor (beta chain). What was sequenced were expressed TCRB transcripts, since all of the isolated RNA had been reverse transcribed. TCRdb's copy holds only in-frame clones and misses some; the assay was immunoSEQ multiplex PCR. The repertoire includes 970,000 or so clones, 15% to 20% of them detected once, and about 0.02% sits in the top ten. This record comes from a study of beta chain features in type 1 diabetes. Germline V lookup: CDR1 MNHNY, CDR2 SVGAGI (reference sequence). Trimming pared 5 bases from V and 7 bases from J, leaving 15 bases between. The CDR3 has 14 residues.

This chain connects TRBV6-6 to TRBJ2-1; TRBD2 might be the D (6 bases). This clonotype originated in a young woman in good health. The sequenced sample was naive CD4+ T cells from blood. The CDR3 sequence is CASSVGAAGNEQFF. The CDR3, as DNA: TGTGCCAGCAGTGTTGGGGCCGCGGGAAATGAGCAGTTCTTC.